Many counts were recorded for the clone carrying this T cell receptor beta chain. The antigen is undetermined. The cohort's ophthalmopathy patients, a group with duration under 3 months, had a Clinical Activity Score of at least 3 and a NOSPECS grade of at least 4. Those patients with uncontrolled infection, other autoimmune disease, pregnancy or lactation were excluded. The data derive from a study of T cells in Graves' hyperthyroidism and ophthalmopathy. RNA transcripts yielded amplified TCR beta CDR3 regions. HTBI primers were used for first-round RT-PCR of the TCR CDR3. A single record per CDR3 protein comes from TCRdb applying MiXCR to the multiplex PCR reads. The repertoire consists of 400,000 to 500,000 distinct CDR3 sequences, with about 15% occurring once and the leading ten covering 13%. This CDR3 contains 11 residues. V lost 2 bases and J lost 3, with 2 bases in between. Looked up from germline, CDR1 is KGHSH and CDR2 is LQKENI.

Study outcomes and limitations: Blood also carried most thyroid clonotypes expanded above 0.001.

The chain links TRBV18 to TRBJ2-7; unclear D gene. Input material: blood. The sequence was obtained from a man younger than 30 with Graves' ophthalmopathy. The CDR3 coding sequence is TGTGCCAGCTCACCAAACTACGAGCAGTACTTC. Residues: CASSPNYEQYF.